A selection of T cell receptor beta chains follows, all from one sample in a study of tumor-infiltrating lymphocytes in primary liver carcinoma. Via MiXCR, TCRdb re-called the multiplex PCR reads, giving one row per CDR3 protein. Of some 55,000 distinct CDR3 sequences listed, 60% to 75% were seen once; the top ten hold approximately 25%. The source material was liver tumor tissue from sampling region 2. These receptors were collected from a man in his forties with primary liver carcinoma and hepatitis B virus infection. CDR3s include the opening cysteine and the closing phenylalanine or tryptophan. The D gene is left open where the match is weak. A row's size may be missing; if present it is once, few, many or a size class.

j_gene,v_gene,abundance,d_gene,CDR3nt,CDR3aa
TRBJ2-7,TRBV11-2,.,TRBD2,TGTGCCAGCAACTTATCCGTCGGACTAGCGGGAGGGGAGTACGAGCAGTACTTC,CASNLSVGLAGGEYEQYF
TRBJ2-3,TRBV2,many,.,TGTGCCAGCAGCGCCGGGCCCAATACGCAGTATTTT,CASSAGPNTQYF
TRBJ2-3,TRBV14,.,TRBD1,TGTGCCAGCAGTCAAGGGACAGGGCTCACAGATATGCAGTATTTT,CASSQGTGLTDMQYF
TRBJ2-7,TRBV29-1,.,.,TGCAGCGTTGAAAGGTCAACCACCCCCTACGAGCAGTACTTC,CSVERSTTPYEQYF
TRBJ2-7,TRBV28,.,.,TGTGCCAGCAGTTTATCGGACGGCTACGAGCAGTACTTC,CASSLSDGYEQYF
TRBJ2-1,TRBV29-1,.,.,TGCGGCGTTGGGGACTGGAGCTCCTACAATGAGCAATTCTTC,CGVGDWSSYNEQFF
TRBJ2-2,TRBV6-5,.,.,TGTGCCGGCAGTCACGCAGTGGACGGCACCGGAGAGCTGTTTTTT,CAGSHAVDGTGELFF
TRBJ2-5,TRBV12-3/TRBV12-4,.,.,TGTACCAGCAGAAGGCAAGAGACCCAGTACTTC,CTSRRQETQYF
TRBJ2-1,TRBV6-5,.,.,TGTGCCAGCAGTCACCAGACTGCTACGTACAATGAGCAGTTCTTC,CASSHQTATYNEQFF
TRBJ2-2,TRBV10-1,.,.,TGCGACAGCCGTACGAACACCGGGGAGCTGTTTTTC,CDSRTNTGELFF
TRBJ2-5,TRBV10-1,many,.,TGCGCCAGCAGTGAAAGGGACGGCCCCAGGGAGACCCAGTACTTC,CASSERDGPRETQYF
TRBJ2-3,TRBV12-3/TRBV12-4,many,.,TGTGCCAGCAGTCCTGACGGCACAGATACGCAGTATTTT,CASSPDGTDTQYF
TRBJ2-5,TRBV6-1,.,.,TGTGCCAGCAGTGAACATCCTAGCAGCCCACAAGAGACCCAGTACTTC,CASSEHPSSPQETQYF
TRBJ2-1,TRBV6-5,many,.,TGTGCCAGCAGTTACGTGGGGAGTGAGCAGTTCTTC,CASSYVGSEQFF
TRBJ2-7,TRBV4-1,many,.,TGCGCCAGCAGCCCCGACCGGTCGAGCAGACCTTACGAGCAGTACTTC,CASSPDRSSRPYEQYF
TRBJ2-1,TRBV7-8,.,.,TGTGCCAGCAGTACCGCTAGCGTCGATGAGCAGTTATTC,CASSTASVDEQLF
TRBJ2-2,TRBV5-4,.,.,TGTGCCAGCAGTCCTTTTAGCGGAGGCACCGGGAAGCTGTTTTTT,CASSPFSGGTGKLFF
TRBJ2-1,TRBV6-4,.,TRBD2,TGTGCCAGCAGTGGGGAGAGCGGGGCTAGCGAAAGTGAGTGGTTCTTC,CASSGESGASESEWFF
TRBJ2-1,TRBV11-1,.,.,TGTGCCACCCTCGGGCGGAATGAGCACTTCTTC,CATLGRNEHFF
TRBJ1-5,TRBV10-3,many,.,TGTGCCATCAGTAACGCGGGGGGACGCAATCAGCCCCAGCATTTT,CAISNAGGRNQPQHF
TRBJ2-1,TRBV6-1,.,TRBD2,TGTGCCTGCAACGTGGGACTATCGGAATTCAGTGAGCAGTTCTTC,CACNVGLSEFSEQFF
TRBJ1-2,TRBV12-3/TRBV12-4,.,TRBD1,TGTGCCAGTACTTTAAGGGACAGGCCCTTCTATGTCTACACCTTC,CASTLRDRPFYVYTF
TRBJ2-1,TRBV29-1,.,TRBD2,TGCCGCATTCTAGCGGGAGATAGGGTGCAGTTCTTC,CRILAGDRVQFF
TRBJ2-1,TRBV10-3,many,TRBD2,TGTGCCATCAGTGAGGGGGTAGCGGGAGGAAATGAGCAGTTCTTC,CAISEGVAGGNEQFF